This T cell receptor (beta chain) was captured by sequencing in a study of T-cell reconstitution after alpha-beta-depleted transplantation in children. Findings and caveats of the study: About two months after transplant, alpha-beta T cells reportedly came from several hundred expanded graft clones. Most T-cell counts and diversity one year after the transplant came from T cells that were newly produced.

Regarding this clonotype: Its antigen is still unknown.

Unique molecular identifiers were used to barcode this TCRbeta library. TCRdb ran MiXCR on the PCR reads and lists one entry per CDR3 protein. Here the sample spans about 830,000 distinct CDR3 sequences, around 17% being singletons. This CDR3 is built from 14 residues. V was pared by 4 bases and J by 3 bases, with 10 bases between. Sequences were derived from PBMCs, mostly from graft donor cells, sampled 360 days after TCRalphabeta/CD19-depleted stem cell transplant. The chain carries TRBV12-3 or TRBV12-4 and TRBJ1-5; D gene uncertain. The TCR was taken from a male patient aged 10-17 years who had a stem cell transplant for acute lymphoblastic leukemia, so the T cells may come from the graft donor. The CDR3 region is CASSSVSSNQPQHF. For the CDR3, the DNA is TGTGCCAGCAGTTCCGTTTCCTCCAATCAGCCCCAGCATTTT.